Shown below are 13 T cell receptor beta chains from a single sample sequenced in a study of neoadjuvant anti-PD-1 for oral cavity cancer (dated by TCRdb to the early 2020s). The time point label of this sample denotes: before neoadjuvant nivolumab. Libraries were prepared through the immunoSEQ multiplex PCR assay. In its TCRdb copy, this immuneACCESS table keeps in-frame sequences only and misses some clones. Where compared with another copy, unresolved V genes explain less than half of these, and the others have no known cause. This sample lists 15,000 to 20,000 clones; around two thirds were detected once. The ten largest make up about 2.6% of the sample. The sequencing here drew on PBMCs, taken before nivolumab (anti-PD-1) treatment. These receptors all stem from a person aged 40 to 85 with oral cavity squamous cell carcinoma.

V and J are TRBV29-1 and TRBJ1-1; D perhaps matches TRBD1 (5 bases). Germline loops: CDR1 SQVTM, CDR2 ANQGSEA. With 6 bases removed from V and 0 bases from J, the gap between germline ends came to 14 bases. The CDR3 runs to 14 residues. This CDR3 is CSVPYGTLNTEAFF. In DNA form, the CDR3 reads TGCAGCGTCCCTTATGGGACTCTGAACACTGAAGCTTTCTTT.

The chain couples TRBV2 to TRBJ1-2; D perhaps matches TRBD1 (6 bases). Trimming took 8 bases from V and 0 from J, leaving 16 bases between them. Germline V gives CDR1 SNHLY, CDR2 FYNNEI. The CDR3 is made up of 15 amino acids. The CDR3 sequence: CASRLQGFANYGYTF. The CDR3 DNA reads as TGTGCCAGCCGACTACAGGGTTTCGCTAACTATGGCTACACCTTC.

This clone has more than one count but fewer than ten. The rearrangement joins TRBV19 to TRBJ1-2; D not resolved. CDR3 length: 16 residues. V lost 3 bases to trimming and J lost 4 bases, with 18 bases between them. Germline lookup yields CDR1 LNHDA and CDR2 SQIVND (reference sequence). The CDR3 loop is CASSMDRWSRPYGYTF. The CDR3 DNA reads TGTGCCAGTAGTATGGATCGGTGGAGCAGACCCTATGGCTACACCTTC.

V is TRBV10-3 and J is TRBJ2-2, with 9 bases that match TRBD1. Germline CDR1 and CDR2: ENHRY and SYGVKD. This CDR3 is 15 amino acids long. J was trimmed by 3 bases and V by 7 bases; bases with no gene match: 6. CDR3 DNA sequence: TGTGCCATCAATAGGGGACAGGGTGACACCGGGGAGCTGTTTTTT. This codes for CAINRGQGDTGELFF.

CDR3 region: CASSPQGMTEAFF. The CDR3 DNA reads as TGTGCCAGCAGTCCCCAGGGTATGACTGAAGCTTTCTTT. The chain carries TRBV25-1 and TRBJ1-1; TRBD1 might be the D (5 bases). The germline CDR1 and CDR2 sequences are MGHDK and SYGVNS. Trimming took 5 bases from V and 5 from J, leaving 12 bases between them. The CDR3 runs to 13 residues.

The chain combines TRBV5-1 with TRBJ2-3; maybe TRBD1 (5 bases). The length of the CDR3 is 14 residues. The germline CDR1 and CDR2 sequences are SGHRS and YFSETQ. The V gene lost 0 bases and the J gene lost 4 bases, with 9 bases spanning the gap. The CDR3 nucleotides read TGCGCCAGCAGCTTGGGCAGGGTTTCAGATACGCAGTATTTT. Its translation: CASSLGRVSDTQYF.

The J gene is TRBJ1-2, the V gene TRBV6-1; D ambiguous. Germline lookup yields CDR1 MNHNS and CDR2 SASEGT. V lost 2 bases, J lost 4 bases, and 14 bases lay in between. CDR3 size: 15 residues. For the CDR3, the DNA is TGTGCCAGCAGTGAAAGACCTTGGCCCACCTATGGCTACACCTTC. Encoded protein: CASSERPWPTYGYTF.

CDR3 coding DNA: TGCGCCAGCAGCCAAGCGTCGTCCAGTAACACTGAAGCTTTCTTT. Translating it yields CASSQASSSNTEAFF. The chain couples TRBV4-1 to TRBJ1-1; D remains ambiguous. This CDR3 has 15 amino acids. V was pared by 1 base and J by 2 bases, with 11 bases between. Per the germline V gene, CDR1 is MGHRA and CDR2 is YSYEKL.

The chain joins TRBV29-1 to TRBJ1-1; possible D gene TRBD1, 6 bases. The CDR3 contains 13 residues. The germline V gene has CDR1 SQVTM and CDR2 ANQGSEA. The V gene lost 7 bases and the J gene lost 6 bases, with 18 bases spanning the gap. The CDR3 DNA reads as TGCAGCGCCGCCTTAGGGGGTTTCGCTGAAGCTTTCTTT. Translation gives CSAALGGFAEAFF.

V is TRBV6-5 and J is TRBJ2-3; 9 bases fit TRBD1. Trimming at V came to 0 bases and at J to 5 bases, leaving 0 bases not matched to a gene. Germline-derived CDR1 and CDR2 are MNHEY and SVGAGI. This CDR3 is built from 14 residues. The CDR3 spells CASSYSTGGDTQYF. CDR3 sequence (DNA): TGTGCCAGCAGTTACTCGACAGGGGGAGATACGCAGTATTTT.

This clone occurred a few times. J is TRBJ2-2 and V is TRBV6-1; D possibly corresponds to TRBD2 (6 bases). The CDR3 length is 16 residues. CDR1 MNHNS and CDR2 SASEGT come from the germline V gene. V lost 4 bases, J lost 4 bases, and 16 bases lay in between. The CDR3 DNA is TGTGCCAGCAGTGTAGGGGAGGTCACCTTCACCGGGGAGCTGTTTTTT. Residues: CASSVGEVTFTGELFF.

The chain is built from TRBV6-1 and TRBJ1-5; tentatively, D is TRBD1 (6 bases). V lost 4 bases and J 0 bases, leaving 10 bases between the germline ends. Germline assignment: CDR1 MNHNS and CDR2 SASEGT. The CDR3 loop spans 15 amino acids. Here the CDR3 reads CASSAPGHSNQPQHF. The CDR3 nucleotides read TGTGCCAGCAGTGCCCCGGGACATAGCAATCAGCCCCAGCATTTT.

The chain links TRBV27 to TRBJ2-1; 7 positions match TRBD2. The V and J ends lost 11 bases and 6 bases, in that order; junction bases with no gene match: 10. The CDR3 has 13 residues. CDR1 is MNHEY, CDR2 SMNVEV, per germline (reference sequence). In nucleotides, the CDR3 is TGTGCCGGGGAAGGGAGGGCCACCAATGAGCAGTTCTTC. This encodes CAGEGRATNEQFF.